The 2 T cell receptor beta chains presented below share a single source sample, sequenced in a study of cytomegalovirus exposure and HLA in healthy donors. The PCR had 60 Vbeta and 13 Jbeta primers. The method was immunoSEQ multiplex PCR; TCRdb's version includes in-frame clones alone and lacks a portion of them. The table shows around 130,000 clones, with 80% to 90% occurring only once. The sample taken for sequencing was PBMCs. The source is a man in his fifties in good health and CMV-seronegative.

The J gene is TRBJ2-1, the V gene TRBV7-2, with D possibly TRBD2 on 5 matching bases. The V and J ends lost 5 bases and 3 bases respectively, with 14 bases between them. Germline CDR1 is SGHTA and CDR2 is FQGNSA. The CDR3 spans 15 residues. The CDR3 here is CASSIRRRFYNEQFF. CDR3 nucleotide sequence: TGTGCCAGCAGCATTCGACGGAGGTTCTACAATGAGCAGTTCTTC.

Of note for this clone: The junction departs from germline at one end; a sequencing error may be responsible. The chain carries TRBV18 and TRBJ2-7; D call uncertain. Germline assignment: CDR1 KGHSH and CDR2 LQKENI. This CDR3 has 13 residues. The CDR3 sequence is CASSPDGSPVPHF. The DNA of the CDR3 is TGTGCCAGCTCACCTGACGGGTCCCCGGTCCCTCACTTC.